This T cell receptor beta chain was found in a study of radiotherapy plus CTLA-4 blockade in lung cancer. Trimming left V 0 bases short and J 4 bases short, with 21 bases between. This CDR3 has 18 amino acids. The V gene's germline CDR1 is LGHNA and CDR2 YSLEER. The protocol was immunoSEQ multiplex PCR, while the TCRdb copy is restricted to in-frame clones and leaves out a portion. The data contain 55,000 or so clones, around four fifths of them singletons. Specimen: peripheral blood, collected from a patient treated with radiotherapy plus ipilimumab. The sequence came from a human donor with non-small cell lung cancer whose response to radiotherapy plus ipilimumab could not be evaluated. The chain is built from TRBV4-3 and TRBJ1-1; possible D gene TRBD1, 5 bases. CDR3 nucleotide sequence: TGCGCCAGCAGCCAAGATCCCCTCGGGGGGGGGAGTCCCACTGAAGCTTTCTTT. The encoded protein is CASSQDPLGGGSPTEAFF.